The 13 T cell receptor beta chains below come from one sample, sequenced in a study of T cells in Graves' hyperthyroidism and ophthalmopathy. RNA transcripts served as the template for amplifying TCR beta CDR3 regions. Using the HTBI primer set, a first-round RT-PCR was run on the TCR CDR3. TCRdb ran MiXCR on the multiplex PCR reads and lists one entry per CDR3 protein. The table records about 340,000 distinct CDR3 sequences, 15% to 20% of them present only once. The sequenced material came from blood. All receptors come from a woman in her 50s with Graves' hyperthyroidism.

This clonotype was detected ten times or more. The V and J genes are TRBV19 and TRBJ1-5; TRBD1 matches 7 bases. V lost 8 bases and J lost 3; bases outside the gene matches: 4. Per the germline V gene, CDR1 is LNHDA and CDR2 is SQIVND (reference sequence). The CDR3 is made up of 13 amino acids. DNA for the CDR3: TGTGCCAGTCGACAGGGTTCCAATCAGCCCCAGCATTTT. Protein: CASRQGSNQPQHF.

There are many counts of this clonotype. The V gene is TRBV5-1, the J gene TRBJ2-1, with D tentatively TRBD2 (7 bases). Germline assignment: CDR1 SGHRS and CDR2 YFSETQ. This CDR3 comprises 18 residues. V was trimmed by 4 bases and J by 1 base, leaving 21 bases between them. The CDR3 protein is CASSAGGGGRGSYNEQFF. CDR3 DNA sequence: TGCGCCAGCAGCGCCGGAGGGGGGGGGCGCGGTTCCTACAATGAGCAGTTCTTC.

The CDR3 bases are TGTGCCAGCAGCCTTCGGACGGGAGGAGAGACAGATACGCAGTATTTT. This gives the protein CASSLRTGGETDTQYF. The chain has TRBV7-9 and TRBJ2-3, with TRBD2 matching 7 bases. With 5 bases clipped from V and 3 bases from J, the junction kept 11 bases outside the gene matches. CDR1 SEHNR and CDR2 FQNEAQ come from the germline V gene (reference sequence). This CDR3 contains 16 residues.

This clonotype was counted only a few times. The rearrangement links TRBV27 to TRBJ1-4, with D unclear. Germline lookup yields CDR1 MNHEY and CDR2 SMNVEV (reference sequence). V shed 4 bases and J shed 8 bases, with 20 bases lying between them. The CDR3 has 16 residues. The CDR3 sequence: CASSSLDGGGPEKLFF. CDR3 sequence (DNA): TGTGCCAGCAGTTCCCTGGACGGTGGCGGCCCCGAAAAACTGTTTTTT. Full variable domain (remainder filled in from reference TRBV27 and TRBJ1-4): EAQVTQNPRYLITVTGKKLTVTCSQNMNHEYMSWYRQDPGLGLRQIYYSMNVEVTDKGDVPEGYKVSRKEKRNFPLILESPSPNQTSLYFCASSSLDGGGPEKLFFGSGTQLSVL.

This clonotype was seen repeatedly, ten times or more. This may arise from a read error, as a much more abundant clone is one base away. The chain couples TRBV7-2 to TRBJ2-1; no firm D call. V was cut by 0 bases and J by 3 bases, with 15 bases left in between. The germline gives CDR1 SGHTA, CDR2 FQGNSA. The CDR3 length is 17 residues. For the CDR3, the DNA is TGTGCCAGCAGCTTAGCTTGGAATATCCTAGGCTACAATGAGCAGTTCTTC. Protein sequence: CASSLAWNILGYNEQFF.

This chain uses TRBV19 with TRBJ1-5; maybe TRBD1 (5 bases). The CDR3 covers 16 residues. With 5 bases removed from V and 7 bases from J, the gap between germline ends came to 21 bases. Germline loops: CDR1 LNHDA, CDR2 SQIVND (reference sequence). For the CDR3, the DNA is TGTGCCAGTAGTCCGTGGGACGGTAAAGGGTCCCAGCCCCAGCATTTT. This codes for CASSPWDGKGSQPQHF.

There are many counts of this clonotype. CDR3 in amino acids: CASSSGLPISSTDTQYF. In DNA form, the CDR3 reads TGCGCCAGCAGCTCGGGACTCCCTATAAGTAGCACAGATACGCAGTATTTT. V is TRBV5-1 and J is TRBJ2-3, with D perhaps matching TRBD2 (6 bases). The V gene lost 3 bases and the J gene lost 0 bases, with 17 bases spanning the gap. Germline assignment: CDR1 SGHRS and CDR2 YFSETQ. CDR3 length: 17 residues.

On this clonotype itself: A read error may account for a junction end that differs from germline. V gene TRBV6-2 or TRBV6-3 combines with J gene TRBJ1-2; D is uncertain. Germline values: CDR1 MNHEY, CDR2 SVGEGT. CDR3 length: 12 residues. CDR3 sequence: CASRYYNYGYTF. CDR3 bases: TGTGCCAGCAGATACTACAACTATGGCTACACCTTC.

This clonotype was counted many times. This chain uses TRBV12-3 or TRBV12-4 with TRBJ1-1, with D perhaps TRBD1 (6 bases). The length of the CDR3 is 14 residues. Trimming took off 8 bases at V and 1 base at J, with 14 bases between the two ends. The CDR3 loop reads CASWGGQTNTEAFF. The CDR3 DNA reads TGTGCCAGCTGGGGGGGGCAGACGAACACTGAAGCTTTCTTT.

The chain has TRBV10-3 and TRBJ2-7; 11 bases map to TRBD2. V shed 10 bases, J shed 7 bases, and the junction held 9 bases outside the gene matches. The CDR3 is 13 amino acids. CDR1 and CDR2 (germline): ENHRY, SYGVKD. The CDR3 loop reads CATQLTSGDEQYF. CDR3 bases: TGTGCCACCCAATTGACTAGCGGGGATGAGCAGTACTTC.

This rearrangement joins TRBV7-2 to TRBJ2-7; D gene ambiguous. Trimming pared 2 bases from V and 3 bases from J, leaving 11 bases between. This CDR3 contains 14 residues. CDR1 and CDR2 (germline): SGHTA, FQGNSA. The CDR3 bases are TGTGCCAGCAGCTTATCCAGCGCCAGCTACGAGCAGTACTTC. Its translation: CASSLSSASYEQYF.

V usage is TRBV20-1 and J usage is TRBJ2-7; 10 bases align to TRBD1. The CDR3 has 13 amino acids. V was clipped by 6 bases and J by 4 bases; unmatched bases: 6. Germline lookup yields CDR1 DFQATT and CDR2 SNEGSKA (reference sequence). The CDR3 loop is CSAPGTGAYEQYF. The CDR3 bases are TGCAGTGCCCCCGGGACAGGGGCTTACGAGCAGTACTTC.

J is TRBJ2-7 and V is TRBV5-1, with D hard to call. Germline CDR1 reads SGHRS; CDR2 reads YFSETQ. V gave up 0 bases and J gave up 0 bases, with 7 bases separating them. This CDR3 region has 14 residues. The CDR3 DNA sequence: TGCGCCAGCAGCTTGGTGTGGGACTCCTACGAGCAGTACTTC. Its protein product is CASSLVWDSYEQYF.